Presented here are 15 T cell receptor beta chains from one specimen sequenced in a study of T cells in Graves' hyperthyroidism and ophthalmopathy. TCR beta CDR3 sequences were amplified from RNA transcripts. With the HTBI primer set, the TCR CDR3 went through a first round of RT-PCR. MiXCR, applied by TCRdb to the multiplex PCR reads, yields one record per CDR3 protein. The data show around 250,000 distinct CDR3 sequences, about 14% seen once. The sequencing sample was made of blood. Source of these receptors: a woman in her thirties or forties with Graves' hyperthyroidism that later progressed to Graves' ophthalmopathy.

The CDR3 spells CASSEAGGWVDQPQHF. CDR3 nucleotides: TGTGCCAGCAGTGAAGCGGGGGGGTGGGTCGATCAGCCCCAGCATTTT. The rearrangement links TRBV6-2 or TRBV6-3 to TRBJ1-5; tentatively, D is TRBD1 (5 bases). CDR1 and CDR2 from the germline V gene are MNHEY and SVGEGT. With 5 bases removed from V and 5 bases from J, the gap between germline ends came to 19 bases. The CDR3 is 16 residues long.

Note on this clonotype: A much larger clone sits a single nucleotide away, making a read error possible. The chain couples TRBV2 to TRBJ2-3; TRBD2 is a possible D gene (5 bases). V gave up 6 bases and J gave up 4 bases, with 11 bases separating them. The CDR3 length is 13 residues. Per the germline V gene, CDR1 is SNHLY and CDR2 is FYNNEI. CDR3 nucleotide sequence: TGTGCCAGCAGGGCGAATAGCGCAGATACGCAGTATTTT. Translated: CASRANSADTQYF.

This clonotype was seen repeatedly, ten times or more. One junction end does not reproduce the germline sequence, and a read error may be involved. The chain couples TRBV3-1 to TRBJ2-5; 10 nucleotides align to TRBD2. This CDR3 comprises 17 residues. CDR1 and CDR2 from the germline V gene are LGHDT and YNNKEL (reference sequence). CDR3 residues: CASSPLGGSGRQGTQYF. The CDR3 region has the DNA TGTGCCAGCAGCCCCCTAGGGGGTAGCGGGAGGCAAGGGACCCAGTACTTC.

In its sample, this clonotype was seen a few times. The chain employs TRBV4-1 and TRBJ1-1; TRBD1 might be the D (5 bases). This CDR3 region has 15 residues. The V end lost 3 bases, the J end lost 8 bases, and 19 bases lay between the germline ends. Germline V gene lookup returns CDR1 MGHRA and CDR2 YSYEKL. CDR3 coding DNA: TGCGCCAGCAGCCATTTCTCGGGGCAGTCTACGGAAGCTTTCTTT. This gives the protein CASSHFSGQSTEAFF.

This clonotype was observed many times. Here the CDR3 DNA reads TGTGCCAGCAGCCCCGACAGGGCCTCTGGAAACACCATATATTTT. This sequence encodes CASSPDRASGNTIYF. This chain uses TRBV7-9 with TRBJ1-3; 7 nucleotides match TRBD1. V was clipped by 5 bases and J by 0 bases; unmatched bases: 4. The CDR3 has 15 amino acids. Germline assignment: CDR1 SEHNR and CDR2 FQNEAQ (reference sequence).

This clonotype was seen repeatedly, ten times or more. CDR3 DNA: TGTGCCAGTAGTACGGGGACAGGCGACCCTTTTGGCTACACCTTC. Translating it yields CASSTGTGDPFGYTF. The J gene is TRBJ1-2, the V gene TRBV19, with 8 bases aligning to TRBD1. CDR3 length: 15 residues. The V gene's germline CDR1 is LNHDA and CDR2 SQIVND (reference sequence). V trimming: 4 bases; J trimming: 7 bases; junction bases outside the gene matches: 11.

There are many counts of this clonotype. V usage is TRBV13 and J usage is TRBJ1-3; D remains ambiguous. Germline-derived CDR1 and CDR2 are PRHDT and FYEKMQ (reference sequence). The V end was cut by 0 bases, the J end by 3 bases, with 9 bases between. This CDR3 comprises 15 residues. The CDR3 is CASSLGGRNGNTIYF. The CDR3 bases are TGTGCCAGCAGCTTAGGGGGAAGAAATGGAAACACCATATATTTT.

This clonotype was found many times. The V call is TRBV28, the J call TRBJ2-7, with D perhaps matching TRBD1 or TRBD2 (5 bases each). Germline V gene data show CDR1 as MDHEN and CDR2 as SYDVKM. V lost 6 bases and J lost 2, with 14 bases in between. The CDR3 sequence is 14 residues long. Here the CDR3 DNA reads TGTGCCAGCAGCCGGTCGGGACCTCCCTACGAGCAGTACTTC. It specifies CASSRSGPPYEQYF.

In this sample, this clonotype turned up a few times. This chain connects TRBV4-1 to TRBJ2-3, with TRBD2 identical over 11 bases. The CDR3 has 15 residues. The germline gives CDR1 MGHRA, CDR2 YSYEKL. The J segment lost 5 bases and the V segment lost 6 bases, leaving 7 bases of the junction unmatched. CDR3 coding DNA: TGCGCCAGCAGACTAACTAGCGGGAGAAGAGATACGCAGTATTTT. This encodes CASRLTSGRRDTQYF.

This clonotype occurred many times. The genes are TRBV12-5 and TRBJ2-5, with no clear D. V was cut by 2 bases and J by 4 bases, with 5 bases left in between. This CDR3 has 12 residues. Per the germline V gene, CDR1 is LGHNT and CDR2 is FRNRAP. The DNA of the CDR3 is TGTGCTAGTGGTTTGCCTTCAGAGACCCAGTACTTC. This translates into CASGLPSETQYF.

This clonotype was seen ten or more times. The V gene is TRBV14, the J gene TRBJ2-1; D is uncertain. The CDR3 sequence is 17 residues long. In germline, CDR1 is SGHDN, CDR2 FVKESK. V was pared by 3 bases and J by 0 bases, with 15 bases between. CDR3 sequence: CASSQTAATGSYNEQFF. The CDR3 coding sequence is TGTGCCAGCAGCCAGACGGCGGCGACCGGCTCCTACAATGAGCAGTTCTTC.

This clonotype was counted only a few times. V and J are TRBV7-9 and TRBJ1-2; tentatively, D is TRBD1 (5 bases). Germline CDR1 SEHNR, CDR2 FQNEAQ (reference sequence). V lost 5 bases and J lost 3, with 16 bases in between. CDR3 length: 15 residues. CDR3 in DNA: TGTGCCAGCAGCGCGCCCCGGGACGGGGACTATGGCTACACCTTC. It encodes CASSAPRDGDYGYTF.

This clonotype showed up many times. The V call is TRBV12-3 or TRBV12-4, the J call TRBJ1-1, with 10 bases aligning to TRBD1. This CDR3 region has 15 residues. V shed 9 bases, J shed 5 bases, and the junction held 12 bases outside the gene matches. The CDR3 spells CASRSGQGLRTEAFF. DNA for the CDR3: TGTGCCAGTCGGTCGGGACAGGGGTTGAGAACTGAAGCTTTCTTT.

The rearrangement joins TRBV28 to TRBJ1-1; unclear D gene. Per the germline V gene, CDR1 is MDHEN and CDR2 is SYDVKM. V was shortened by 6 bases and J by 7 bases, with 6 bases between the two germline ends. The CDR3 totals 10 residues. In DNA form, the CDR3 reads TGTGCCAGCAGCCCGAATGAAGCTTTCTTT. This translates into CASSPNEAFF.

This clonotype was seen repeatedly, ten times or more. V and J are TRBV18 and TRBJ2-1, with 10 bases fitting TRBD2. V lost 8 bases, J lost 0 bases, and 4 bases stayed unmatched. The CDR3 is 15 residues long. CDR1 is KGHSH and CDR2 is LQKENI in the germline V gene. For the CDR3, the DNA is TGTGCCAGCAGCCCTAGCGGGAGCTCCTACAATGAGCAGTTCTTC. This encodes CASSPSGSSYNEQFF.